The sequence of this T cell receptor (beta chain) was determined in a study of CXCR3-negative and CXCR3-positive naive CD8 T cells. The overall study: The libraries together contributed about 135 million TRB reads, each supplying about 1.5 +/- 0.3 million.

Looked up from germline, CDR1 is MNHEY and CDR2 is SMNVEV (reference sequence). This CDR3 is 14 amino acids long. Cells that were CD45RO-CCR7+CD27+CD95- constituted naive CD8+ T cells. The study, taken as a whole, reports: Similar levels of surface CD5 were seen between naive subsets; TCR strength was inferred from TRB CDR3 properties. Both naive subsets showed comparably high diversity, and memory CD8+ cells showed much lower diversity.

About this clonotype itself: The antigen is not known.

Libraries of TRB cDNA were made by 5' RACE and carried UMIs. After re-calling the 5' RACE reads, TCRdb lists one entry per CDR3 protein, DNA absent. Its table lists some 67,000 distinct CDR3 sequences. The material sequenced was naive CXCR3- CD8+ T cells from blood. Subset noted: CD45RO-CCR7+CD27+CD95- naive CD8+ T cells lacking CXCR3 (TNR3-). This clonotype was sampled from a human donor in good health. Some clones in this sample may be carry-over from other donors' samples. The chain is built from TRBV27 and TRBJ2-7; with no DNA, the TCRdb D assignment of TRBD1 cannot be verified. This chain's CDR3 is CASSFRQGGYEQYF.